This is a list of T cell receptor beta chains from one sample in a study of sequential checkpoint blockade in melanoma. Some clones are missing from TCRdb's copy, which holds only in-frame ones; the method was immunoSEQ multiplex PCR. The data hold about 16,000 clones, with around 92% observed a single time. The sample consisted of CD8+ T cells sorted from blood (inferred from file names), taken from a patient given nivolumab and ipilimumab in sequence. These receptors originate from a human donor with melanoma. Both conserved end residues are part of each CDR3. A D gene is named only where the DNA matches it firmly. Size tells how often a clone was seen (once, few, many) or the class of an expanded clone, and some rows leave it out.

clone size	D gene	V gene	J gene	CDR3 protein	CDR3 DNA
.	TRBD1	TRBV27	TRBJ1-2	CATGTAYGYTF	TGTGCCACAGGGACAGCCTATGGCTACACCTTC
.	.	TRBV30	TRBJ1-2	CAWSPGGNYGYTF	TGTGCCTGGAGTCCGGGGGGGAACTATGGCTACACCTTC
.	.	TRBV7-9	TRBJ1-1	CASSPSVGANTEAFF	TGTGCCAGCAGCCCCTCTGTCGGAGCGAACACTGAAGCTTTCTTT
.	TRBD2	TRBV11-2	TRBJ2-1	CASSSGGYNEQFF	TGTGCCAGCAGCTCGGGGGGGTACAATGAGCAGTTCTTC
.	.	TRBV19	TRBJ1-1	CASSMRSENTEAFF	TGTGCCAGTAGTATGCGCTCTGAGAACACTGAAGCTTTCTTT
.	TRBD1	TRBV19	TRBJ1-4	CASTPFGTGNEKLFF	TGTGCCAGTACCCCCTTCGGGACAGGCAATGAAAAACTGTTTTTT
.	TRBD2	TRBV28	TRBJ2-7	CASTPGLAATYEQYF	TGTGCCAGCACCCCAGGGCTAGCGGCTACCTACGAGCAGTACTTC
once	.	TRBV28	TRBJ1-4	CASSIHPGGTNEKLFF	TGTGCCAGCAGTATCCACCCCGGGGGTACTAATGAAAAACTGTTTTTT
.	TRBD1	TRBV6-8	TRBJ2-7	CASSLVSYNRGSSEQYF	TGTGCCAGCAGTTTGGTCTCATACAACAGGGGCTCCAGCGAGCAGTACTTC
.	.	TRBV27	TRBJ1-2	CASRPTGNYGYTF	TGTGCCAGCAGACCTACAGGGAACTATGGCTACACCTTC
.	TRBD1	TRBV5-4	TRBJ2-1	CASSPRFGQGNEQFF	TGTGCCAGCAGCCCCCGGTTCGGACAGGGGAATGAGCAGTTCTTC
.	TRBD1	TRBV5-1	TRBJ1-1	CASSFYPGTGGSDTEAFF	TGCGCCAGCAGCTTCTACCCCGGGACAGGGGGATCCGACACTGAAGCTTTCTTT
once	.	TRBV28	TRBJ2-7	CASSLMGVGEQYF	TGTGCCAGCAGTTTGATGGGAGTGGGCGAGCAGTACTTC
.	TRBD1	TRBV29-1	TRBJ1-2	CSGDRAAGYTF	TGCAGCGGTGACAGGGCGGCTGGCTACACCTTC
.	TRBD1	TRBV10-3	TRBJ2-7	CAGQGERDEQYF	TGTGCCGGACAGGGGGAAAGGGACGAGCAGTACTTC
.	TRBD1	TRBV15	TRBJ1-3	CATSRTGSYHSGNTIYF	TGTGCCACCAGCAGGACAGGGAGTTATCACTCTGGAAACACCATATATTTT
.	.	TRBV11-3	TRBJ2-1	CASSLGYGSFHNEQFF	TGTGCCAGCAGCTTAGGTTACGGGAGTTTCCACAATGAGCAGTTCTTC
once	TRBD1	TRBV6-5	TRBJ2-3	CASSRQGTSTDTQYF	TGTGCCAGCAGCCGACAGGGAACTAGCACAGATACGCAGTATTTT
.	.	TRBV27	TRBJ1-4	CASSPGVVRSTNEKLFF	TGTGCCAGCAGCCCAGGGGTTGTTAGATCAACTAATGAAAAACTGTTTTTT
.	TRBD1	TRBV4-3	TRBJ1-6	CASSLGQGGVSPLHF	TGCGCCAGCAGCCTTGGACAGGGTGGGGTTTCACCCCTCCACTTT
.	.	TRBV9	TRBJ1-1	CASSVGQGKTEAFF	TGTGCCAGCAGCGTAGGGCAGGGCAAGACTGAAGCTTTCTTT
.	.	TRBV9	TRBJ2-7	CASSVAGNYEQYF	TGTGCCAGCAGCGTAGCGGGGAACTACGAGCAGTACTTC
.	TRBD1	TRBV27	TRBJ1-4	CASSKGTGAKLFF	TGTGCCAGCAGTAAAGGGACAGGGGCAAAACTGTTTTTT
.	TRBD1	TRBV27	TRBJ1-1	CASRLGGGGTEAFF	TGTGCCAGCAGATTAGGGGGCGGTGGAACTGAAGCTTTCTTT
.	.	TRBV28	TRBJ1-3	CASSLTRSPGNTIYF	TGTGCCAGCAGTTTAACGCGAAGCCCTGGAAACACCATATATTTT
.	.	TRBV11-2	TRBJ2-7	CASSDTTPHEQYF	TGTGCCAGCAGCGACACCACCCCCCACGAGCAGTACTTC
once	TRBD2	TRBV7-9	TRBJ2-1	CASSFPQHPLAGGHNEQFF	TGTGCCAGCAGCTTCCCCCAACACCCTCTAGCGGGAGGGCACAATGAGCAGTTCTTC
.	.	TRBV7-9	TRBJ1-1	CASSQTPGNTEAFF	TGTGCCAGCAGCCAGACCCCAGGGAACACTGAAGCTTTCTTT
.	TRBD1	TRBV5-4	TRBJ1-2	CASSFDRENYGYTF	TGTGCCAGCAGCTTTGACAGGGAAAACTATGGCTACACCTTC
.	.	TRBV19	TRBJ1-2	CASIFSSEDYGYTF	TGTGCCAGTATCTTCAGTTCCGAGGACTATGGCTACACCTTC
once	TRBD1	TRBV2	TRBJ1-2	CASRQGAHGYTF	TGTGCCAGCAGACAGGGGGCTCATGGCTACACCTTC
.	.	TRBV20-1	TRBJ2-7	CSARSGREQYF	TGCAGTGCTAGGTCAGGGCGCGAGCAGTACTTC
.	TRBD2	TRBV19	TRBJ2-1	CASSISSGGVNEQFF	TGTGCCAGTAGTATTTCTAGCGGGGGGGTTAATGAGCAGTTCTTC
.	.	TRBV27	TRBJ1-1	CASSSEAWNTEAFF	TGTGCCAGCAGCTCAGAGGCCTGGAACACTGAAGCTTTCTTT
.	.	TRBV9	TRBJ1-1	CASSGRSGYAEAFF	TGTGCCAGCAGCGGGCGGTCGGGGTATGCCGAAGCTTTCTTT
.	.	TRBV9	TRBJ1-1	CASSVFEGLNTEAFF	TGTGCCAGCAGCGTATTTGAGGGTCTAAACACTGAAGCTTTCTTT
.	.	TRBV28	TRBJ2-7	CATTFGGSYEQYF	TGTGCCACCACGTTCGGGGGATCATACGAGCAGTACTTC
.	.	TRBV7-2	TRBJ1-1	CASSLIGGPNTEAFF	TGTGCCAGCAGCTTAATAGGAGGGCCGAACACTGAAGCTTTCTTT
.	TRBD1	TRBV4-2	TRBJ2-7	CASSQEWTGGFYEQYF	TGTGCCAGCAGCCAAGAATGGACAGGGGGTTTCTACGAGCAGTACTTC
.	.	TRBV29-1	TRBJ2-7	CSVDAGIHEQYF	TGCAGCGTTGATGCAGGGATACACGAGCAGTACTTC
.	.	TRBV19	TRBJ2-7	CASSTRIGTRYEQYF	TGTGCCAGTAGTACCAGAATCGGGACTCGCTACGAGCAGTACTTC
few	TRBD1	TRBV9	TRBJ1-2	CASSGGQGGYTF	TGTGCCAGCAGCGGGGGACAGGGTGGCTACACCTTC
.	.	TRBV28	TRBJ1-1	CASSLQGMNTEAFF	TGTGCCAGCAGTTTACAGGGGATGAACACTGAAGCTTTCTTT
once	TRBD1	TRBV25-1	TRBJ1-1	CASRRQGVNTEAFF	TGTGCCAGCAGAAGACAGGGGGTGAACACTGAAGCTTTCTTT
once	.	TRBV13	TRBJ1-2	CASSSRQLPYYGYTF	TGTGCCAGCAGCTCGCGACAGCTCCCCTACTATGGCTACACCTTC
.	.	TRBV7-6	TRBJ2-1	CASSLGSEQFF	TGTGCCAGCAGCTTAGGCAGTGAGCAGTTCTTC
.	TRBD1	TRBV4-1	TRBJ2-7	CASSQETGTGGHEQYF	TGCGCCAGCAGCCAAGAAACCGGGACAGGGGGACACGAGCAGTACTTC
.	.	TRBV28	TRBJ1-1	CASSLHGGIIGAFF	TGTGCCAGCAGTTTACACGGGGGTATTATCGGAGCTTTCTTT
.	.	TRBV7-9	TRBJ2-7	CASSSGRISYEQYF	TGTGCCAGCAGCTCTGGGAGAATCTCCTACGAGCAGTACTTC
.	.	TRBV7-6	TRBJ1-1	CASSLGGGNTEAFF	TGTGCCAGCAGCTTAGGAGGTGGTAACACTGAAGCTTTCTTT
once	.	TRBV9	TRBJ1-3	CASSGPQSRGGNTIYF	TGTGCCAGCAGCGGCCCACAATCGCGGGGGGGAAACACCATATATTTT
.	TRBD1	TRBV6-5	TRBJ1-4	CASSQEDRAGEKLFF	TGTGCCAGCAGTCAAGAGGACAGGGCCGGTGAAAAACTGTTTTTT
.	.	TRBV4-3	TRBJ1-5	CASSPGLGGKGNQPQHF	TGCGCCAGCAGCCCAGGGCTGGGTGGGAAAGGCAATCAGCCCCAGCATTTT
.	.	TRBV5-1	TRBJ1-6	CASSLDGALSPLHF	TGCGCCAGCAGCTTGGACGGAGCCCTCTCACCCCTCCACTTT
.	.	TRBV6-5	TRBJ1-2	CASSYRRDYGYTF	TGTGCCAGCAGTTACCGCAGGGACTATGGCTACACCTTC
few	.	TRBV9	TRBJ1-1	CASSVGPNTEAFF	TGTGCCAGCAGCGTAGGGCCGAACACTGAAGCTTTCTTT
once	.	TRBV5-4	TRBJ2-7	CASSFGQTYEQYF	TGTGCCAGCAGCTTTGGACAAACCTACGAGCAGTACTTC
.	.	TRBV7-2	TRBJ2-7	CASSLVGAPYEQYF	TGTGCCAGCAGCTTAGTGGGGGCCCCTTACGAGCAGTACTTC
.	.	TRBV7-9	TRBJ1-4	CASSLTGPELEKLFF	TGTGCCAGCAGCCTAACAGGGCCCGAGTTAGAAAAACTGTTTTTT
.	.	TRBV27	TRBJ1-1	CASSPEYFHTEAFF	TGTGCCAGCAGTCCCGAGTATTTCCACACTGAAGCTTTCTTT